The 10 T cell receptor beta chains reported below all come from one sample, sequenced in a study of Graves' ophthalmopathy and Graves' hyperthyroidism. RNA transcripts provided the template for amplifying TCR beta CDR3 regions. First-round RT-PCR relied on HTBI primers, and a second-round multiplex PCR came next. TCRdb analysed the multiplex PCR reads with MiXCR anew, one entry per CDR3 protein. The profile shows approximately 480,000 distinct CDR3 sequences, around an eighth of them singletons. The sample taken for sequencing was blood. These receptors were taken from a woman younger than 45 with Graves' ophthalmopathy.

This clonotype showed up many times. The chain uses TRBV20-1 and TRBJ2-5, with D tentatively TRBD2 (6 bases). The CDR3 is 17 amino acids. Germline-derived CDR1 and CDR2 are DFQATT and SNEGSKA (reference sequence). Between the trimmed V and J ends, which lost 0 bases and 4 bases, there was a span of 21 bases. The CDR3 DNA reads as TGCAGTGCTAGAGATCTGCCCGCGGCGGGGAGGCGAGAGACCCAGTACTTC. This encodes CSARDLPAAGRRETQYF.

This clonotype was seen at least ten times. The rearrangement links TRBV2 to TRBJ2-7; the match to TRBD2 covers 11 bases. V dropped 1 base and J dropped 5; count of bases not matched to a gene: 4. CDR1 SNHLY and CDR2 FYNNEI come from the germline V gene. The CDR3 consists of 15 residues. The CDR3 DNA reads TGTGCCAGCAGTGAAGGTACTAGCGGGAGCCACGAGCAGTACTTC. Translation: CASSEGTSGSHEQYF.

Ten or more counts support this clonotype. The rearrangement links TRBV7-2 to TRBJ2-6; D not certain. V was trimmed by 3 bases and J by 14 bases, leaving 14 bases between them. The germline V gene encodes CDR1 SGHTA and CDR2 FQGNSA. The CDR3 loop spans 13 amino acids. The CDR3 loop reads CASSFNSAPLLTF. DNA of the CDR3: TGTGCCAGCAGCTTTAACTCGGCCCCGCTCCTGACTTTC.

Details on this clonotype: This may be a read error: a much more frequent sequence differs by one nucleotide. CDR3 amino acids: CASSLARHETKYF. The CDR3 DNA reads TGTGCCAGCAGCTTGGCGCGACACGAGACCAAGTACTTC. V is TRBV11-1 and J is TRBJ2-1; D gene uncertain. Per the germline V gene, CDR1 is SGHAT and CDR2 is FQDESV (reference sequence). The CDR3 has 13 amino acids.

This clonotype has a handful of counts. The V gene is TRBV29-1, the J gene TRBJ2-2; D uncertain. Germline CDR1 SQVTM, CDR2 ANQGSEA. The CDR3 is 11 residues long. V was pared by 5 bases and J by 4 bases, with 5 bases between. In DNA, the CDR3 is TGCAGCGTTTCCCCCACCGGGGAGCTGTTTTTT. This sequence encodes CSVSPTGELFF.

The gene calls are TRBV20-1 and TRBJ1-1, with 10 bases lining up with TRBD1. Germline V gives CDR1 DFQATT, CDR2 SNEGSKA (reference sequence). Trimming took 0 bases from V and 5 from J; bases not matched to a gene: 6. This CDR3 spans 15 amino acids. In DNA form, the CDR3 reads TGCAGTGCTAGAGATTACCGGGACAGGGGAACTGAAGCTTTCTTT. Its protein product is CSARDYRDRGTEAFF.

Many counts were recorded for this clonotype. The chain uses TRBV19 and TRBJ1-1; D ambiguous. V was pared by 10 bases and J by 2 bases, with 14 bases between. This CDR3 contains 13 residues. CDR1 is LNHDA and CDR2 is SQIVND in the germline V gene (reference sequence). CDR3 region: CAISRTYNTEAFF. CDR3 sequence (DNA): TGTGCCATAAGCAGGACGTACAACACTGAAGCTTTCTTT.

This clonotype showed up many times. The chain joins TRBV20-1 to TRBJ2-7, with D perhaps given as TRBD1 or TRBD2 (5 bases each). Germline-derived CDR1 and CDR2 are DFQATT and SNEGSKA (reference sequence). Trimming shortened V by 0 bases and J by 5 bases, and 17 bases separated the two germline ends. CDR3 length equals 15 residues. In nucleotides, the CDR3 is TGCAGTGCTAGAGATCATGTAGGGGACGTAAACGAGCAGTACTTC. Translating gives CSARDHVGDVNEQYF.

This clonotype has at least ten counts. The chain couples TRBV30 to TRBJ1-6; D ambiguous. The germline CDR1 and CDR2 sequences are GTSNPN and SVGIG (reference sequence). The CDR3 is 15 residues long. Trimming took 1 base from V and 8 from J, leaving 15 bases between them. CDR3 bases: TGTGCCTGGAGTGGGGGTTTTGGGGTGCATTCACCCCTCCACTTT. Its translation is CAWSGGFGVHSPLHF.

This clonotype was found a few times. For the CDR3, the DNA is TGTGCCAGCAGAGACAGTATTGGGACCCAGTACTTC. Translated, it gives CASRDSIGTQYF. The V and J genes are TRBV28 and TRBJ2-5; possibly TRBD1 for D (5 bases). Germline lookup yields CDR1 MDHEN and CDR2 SYDVKM. This CDR3 has 12 residues. Between the trimmed V and J ends, which lost 6 bases and 7 bases, there was a span of 12 bases.